A single sample gave rise to the 20 T cell receptor beta chains below, sequenced in a study of cytotoxic CD8 clonotypes in ibrutinib-treated CLL. TCRdb's table, derived via immunoSEQ multiplex PCR, lists solely in-frame clones and lacks some. The sample includes about 72,000 clones, under 70% seen only once; the top ten take 5.7%. Specimen: PBMCs, collected after 12 months of ibrutinib treatment. These receptors were collected from a human donor with chronic lymphocytic leukemia.

J is TRBJ2-7 and V is TRBV23-1, with a weak D call TRBD1 (7 bases). TRBV23-1 carries the ORF label, with uncertain function. The CDR3 is 17 residues long. V lost 3 bases and J lost 4, with 22 bases in between. The CDR3 spells CASSQNRGEVRGYEQYF. The DNA for the CDR3 is TGCGCCAGCAGTCAGAACAGGGGAGAGGTCCGGGGGTACGAGCAGTACTTC.

The gene calls are TRBV19 and TRBJ2-1; the match to TRBD2 covers 8 bases. The CDR3 covers 18 residues. CDR1 and CDR2 (germline): LNHDA, SQIVND (reference sequence). J lost 0 bases, V lost 5 bases, and 12 bases had no gene match. For the CDR3, the DNA is TGTGCCAGTAGTCCCCAAAGCGGGGGCCTACTCTCCTACAATGAGCAGTTCTTC. Its protein product is CASSPQSGGLLSYNEQFF.

The chain couples TRBV7-2 to TRBJ2-3; 14 nucleotides match TRBD2. CDR3 length equals 15 residues. Germline CDR1 is SGHTA and CDR2 is FQGNSA. With 5 bases clipped from V and 4 bases from J, the junction kept 2 bases outside the gene matches. The CDR3: CASSKGLAGADTQYF. For the CDR3, the DNA is TGTGCCAGCAGCAAGGGACTAGCGGGAGCAGATACGCAGTATTTT.

This clone was seen only a few times. J is TRBJ1-5 and V is TRBV5-1; D is uncertain. Germline CDR1 and CDR2: SGHRS and YFSETQ. The CDR3 sequence is 15 residues long. V lost 0 bases, J lost 0 bases, and 7 bases lay in between. The CDR3: CASSLDGDSNQPQHF. CDR3 coding DNA: TGCGCCAGCAGCTTGGATGGAGATAGCAATCAGCCCCAGCATTTT.

The chain couples TRBV6-6 to TRBJ2-5, with 7 bases matching TRBD1. The end of the DNA aligns better with TRBJ2-7, so the J call may be wrong. CDR1 and CDR2 from the germline V gene are MNHNY and SVGAGI (reference sequence). This CDR3 spans 14 amino acids. CDR3 coding DNA: TGTGCCAGCAGTCATCTGGGACAGCAATACGAGCAGTACTTC. Its protein is CASSHLGQQYEQYF.

In nucleotides, the CDR3 is TGTGCCAGCGATGTAAATAGCAATCAGCCCCAGCATTTT. As protein: CASDVNSNQPQHF. The J gene is TRBJ1-5, the V gene TRBV6-1; D gene uncertain. The CDR3 runs to 13 residues. Germline V gene lookup returns CDR1 MNHNS and CDR2 SASEGT. V lost 8 bases and J lost 0, with 8 bases in between.

J is TRBJ2-7 and V is TRBV6-1; TRBD2 agrees at 7 bases. The V and J ends lost 9 bases and 0 bases, in that order; junction bases with no gene match: 5. Germline V gene data show CDR1 as MNHNS and CDR2 as SASEGT. The CDR3 spans 13 residues. Written as DNA, the CDR3 is TGTGCCAGTAACCGGGACTACTCCTACGAGCAGTACTTC. Amino acid sequence: CASNRDYSYEQYF.

V usage is TRBV9 and J usage is TRBJ2-5; TRBD2 matches at 7 bases. The V segment lost 6 bases and the J segment 2 bases; nucleotides outside the gene matches: 10. The germline V gene encodes CDR1 SGDLS and CDR2 YYNGEE. This CDR3 contains 15 residues. The CDR3: CASNLGLGPQETQYF. DNA of the CDR3: TGTGCCAGCAATTTAGGACTAGGCCCTCAAGAGACCCAGTACTTC.

The sample holds one count of this clone. The genes are TRBV2 and TRBJ1-6; 8 bases are a match to TRBD1. The ends lost 11 bases at V and 5 bases at J; junction bases unmatched: 11. Germline values: CDR1 SNHLY, CDR2 FYNNEI. The length of the CDR3 is 15 residues. This CDR3 is CAAEPDRGDNSPLHF. Written as DNA, the CDR3 is TGTGCCGCCGAACCCGACAGGGGCGATAATTCACCCCTCCACTTT.

This clone appeared a few times. This chain uses TRBV4-3 with TRBJ2-7, with D possibly TRBD2 on 6 matching bases. V was pared by 1 base and J by 3 bases, with 10 bases between. The CDR3 sequence is 14 residues long. Per the germline V gene, CDR1 is LGHNA and CDR2 is YSLEER. The CDR3 here is CASSQGDSRYEQYF. In DNA form, the CDR3 reads TGCGCCAGCAGCCAAGGGGACTCCCGCTACGAGCAGTACTTC.

The rearrangement uses TRBV29-1 and TRBJ2-3; 9 bases agree with TRBD1. The CDR3 runs 14 residues. V was pared by 3 bases and J by 3 bases, with 4 bases of the junction left unmatched. Germline lookup yields CDR1 SQVTM and CDR2 ANQGSEA. CDR3 residues: CSVEGQGVTDTQYF. The CDR3 bases are TGCAGCGTTGAGGGACAGGGTGTGACAGATACGCAGTATTTT.

The chain combines TRBV5-1 with TRBJ2-5, with 16 bases that match TRBD2. In germline, CDR1 is SGHRS, CDR2 YFSETQ. V lost 0 bases to trimming and J lost 1 base; unmatched junction nucleotides: 6. The CDR3 has 19 residues. The CDR3 loop is CASSLGSGLAGGIQETQYF. The CDR3 coding sequence is TGCGCCAGCAGCTTGGGTTCGGGACTAGCGGGGGGGATCCAAGAGACCCAGTACTTC.

The V gene is TRBV4-3, the J gene TRBJ2-1; D is perhaps TRBD2 (5 bases). Germline lookup yields CDR1 LGHNA and CDR2 YSLEER. CDR3 length equals 14 residues. V gave up 3 bases and J gave up 8 bases, with 14 bases separating them. The CDR3 here is CASSHDPADDEQFF. CDR3 DNA sequence: TGCGCCAGCAGCCATGACCCAGCGGACGATGAGCAGTTCTTC.

This clone has just a few counts. The chain couples TRBV27 to TRBJ1-2, with 8 bases identical to TRBD1. CDR1 is MNHEY, CDR2 SMNVEV, per germline (reference sequence). V was clipped by 5 bases and J by 7 bases; unmatched bases: 12. There are 15 residues in the CDR3. CDR3 coding DNA: TGTGCCAGCAGTGAATACGGACAGGGAGGCGTTGGCTACACCTTC. Translation gives CASSEYGQGGVGYTF.

This clone has just one count. One end of the junction varies from germline; a read error may be responsible. The chain links TRBV7-2 to TRBJ1-2; D gene uncertain. The CDR3 loop spans 15 amino acids. Germline CDR1 reads SGHTA; CDR2 reads FQGNSA. The CDR3, as DNA: TGCGCCAGCAGCCAAGATGGGTTGCGGCACAATGGCTACACCTTC. Translated: CASSQDGLRHNGYTF.

V gene TRBV4-2 combines with J gene TRBJ1-3; no clear D. From germline, CDR1 is LGHNA and CDR2 YNFKEQ. This CDR3 region has 15 residues. V lost 2 bases and J 0 bases, leaving 8 bases between the germline ends. CDR3 bases: TGTGCCAGCAGCCAACCTGATCCCTCTGGAAACACCATATATTTT. Its translation: CASSQPDPSGNTIYF.

The rearrangement uses TRBV19 and TRBJ1-4, with D uncertain. V gave up 6 bases and J gave up 0 bases, with 20 bases separating them. Germline V lookup: CDR1 LNHDA, CDR2 SQIVND (reference sequence). There are 18 residues in the CDR3. CDR3 protein: CASSPKGRNVATNEKLFF. DNA for the CDR3: TGTGCCAGTAGCCCCAAGGGCAGAAATGTTGCAACTAATGAAAAACTGTTTTTT.

This clone was recorded only once. The rearrangement links TRBV18 to TRBJ1-4; TRBD1 agrees at 11 bases. This CDR3 region has 15 residues. Germline CDR1 and CDR2: KGHSH and LQKENI. The V and J ends lost 3 bases and 7 bases, in that order; junction bases with no gene match: 4. CDR3 sequence: CASSPGQGAIEKLFF. CDR3 DNA sequence: TGTGCCAGCTCACCCGGACAGGGGGCGATTGAAAAACTGTTTTTT.

The V gene is TRBV30, the J gene TRBJ1-2; D may be TRBD1 (6 bases). V was cut by 3 bases and J by 12 bases, with 17 bases left in between. Germline assignment: CDR1 GTSNPN and CDR2 SVGIG (reference sequence). The CDR3 contains 12 residues. In DNA form, the CDR3 reads TGTGCCTGGAGCCGCCGGGGGGCCCCCCACACCTTC. It specifies CAWSRRGAPHTF.

The chain recombines TRBV28 with TRBJ2-7; D is undetermined. The CDR3 is made up of 13 amino acids. Germline CDR1 MDHEN, CDR2 SYDVKM. V was pared by 6 bases and J by 3 bases, with 12 bases between. This CDR3 reads CASSPKGFYEQYF. In DNA, the CDR3 is TGTGCCAGCAGCCCAAAGGGATTCTACGAGCAGTACTTC.